A single sample gave rise to the 18 T cell receptor beta chains below, sequenced in a study of shared clonotypes between healthy human individuals (TCRdb year 2020). Library creation used the immunoSEQ multiplex PCR assay. TCRdb's version of the immuneACCESS table is confined to in-frame rearrangements and falls short of the full clone set. An unresolved V gene accounts for under half of the shortfall where checked; the remainder is of unknown origin. The table for this sample lists about 2.5 million clones; 92% of them were counted only once. The top ten clones comprise 0.37% of the sample. Material: naive CD4+ T cells from PBMCs. The meaning of the sample's cell subset or site label: CD45RA+ positively selected. These receptors originate from a man aged 18 to 30 in good health. Some clones in this sample may be carry-over from other donors' samples.

V is TRBV4-3 and J is TRBJ2-7, with 7 bases identical to TRBD1. Germline V gene sequence: CDR1 LGHNA, CDR2 YSLEER. V was clipped by 0 bases and J by 6 bases; unmatched bases: 5. This CDR3 contains 14 residues. In DNA, the CDR3 is TGCGCCAGCAGCCAAGACAGGGGGTGGGGCGAGCAGTACTTC. Amino acids: CASSQDRGWGEQYF.

This chain uses TRBV14 with TRBJ1-1; D not resolved. Germline assignment: CDR1 SGHDN and CDR2 FVKESK. V lost 3 bases and J 2 bases, leaving 13 bases between the germline ends. The CDR3 runs to 15 residues. The CDR3 loop is CASSQLGILNTEAFF. The CDR3 bases are TGTGCCAGCAGCCAGCTGGGAATCCTCAACACTGAAGCTTTCTTT.

This clone appeared a single time. The chain is built from TRBV10-2 and TRBJ2-7; TRBD2 agrees at 15 bases. The CDR3 has 15 amino acids. V trimming: 4 bases; J trimming: 2 bases; junction bases outside the gene matches: 0. Germline V lookup: CDR1 WSHSY, CDR2 SAAADI. Here the CDR3 DNA reads TGCGCCAGCAGTGGGACTAGCGGGAGGGCCTACGAGCAGTACTTC. This encodes CASSGTSGRAYEQYF.

This clone was picked up one time. At the DNA level, this CDR3 is encoded by other sequences in the same sample as well. The J gene is TRBJ2-4, the V gene TRBV5-1, with D tentatively TRBD2 (6 bases). With 0 bases removed from V and 0 bases from J, the gap between germline ends came to 7 bases. This CDR3 region has 15 residues. Looked up from germline, CDR1 is SGHRS and CDR2 is YFSETQ. CDR3 in amino acids: CASSLGGEAKNIQYF. The CDR3 region has the DNA TGCGCCAGCAGCTTGGGCGGGGAAGCCAAAAACATTCAGTACTTC.

The rearrangement links TRBV2 to TRBJ2-7, with D unresolved. Trimming removed 4 bases at V and 2 bases at J, with 12 bases between. The CDR3 sequence is 14 residues long. The V gene's germline CDR1 is SNHLY and CDR2 FYNNEI. In DNA, the CDR3 is TGTGCCAGCAGTGGAGTCGTTGGCCCCTACGAGCAGTACTTC. It encodes CASSGVVGPYEQYF.

V is TRBV5-1 and J is TRBJ2-3, with 10 positions matching TRBD2. J gave up 6 bases and V 7 bases, and 8 bases lay outside the gene matches. CDR1 and CDR2 (germline): SGHRS, YFSETQ. The CDR3 loop spans 14 amino acids. The CDR3 DNA reads as TGCGCCAGCTACTCGTTAGCGGGAGGTGATACGCAGTATTTT. Its translation is CASYSLAGGDTQYF.

The rearrangement links TRBV7-9 to TRBJ2-1; maybe TRBD2 (5 bases). The V gene lost 5 bases and the J gene lost 0 bases, with 17 bases spanning the gap. CDR3 length: 17 residues. CDR1 is SEHNR, CDR2 FQNEAQ, per germline (reference sequence). The CDR3, as DNA: TGTGCCAGCAGCCCCCCTCAGCGGACCGACTCCTACAATGAGCAGTTCTTC. The encoded protein is CASSPPQRTDSYNEQFF.

V usage is TRBV28 and J usage is TRBJ1-3, with D unclear. This CDR3 comprises 13 residues. Per germline, CDR1 MDHEN and CDR2 SYDVKM. Trimming took off 5 bases at V and 4 bases at J, with 9 bases between the two ends. The CDR3 reads CASSTYRGNTIYF. CDR3 nucleotide sequence: TGTGCCAGCAGTACCTACCGGGGAAACACCATATATTTT.

This sequence joins TRBV5-6 and TRBJ1-2, with 8 bases that match TRBD1. Germline-derived CDR1 and CDR2 are SGHDT and YYEEEE. Trimming cost V 5 bases and J 1 base; bases outside gene matches: 10. The CDR3 is made up of 16 amino acids. The CDR3 here is CASRYLTGDFNYGYTF. The CDR3 DNA reads TGTGCCAGCAGATATCTGACAGGGGACTTTAACTATGGCTACACCTTC.

The V gene is TRBV5-1, the J gene TRBJ2-2; the D call may be TRBD1 or TRBD2 (6 bases each). V was pared by 1 base and J by 6 bases, with 16 bases between. Germline V CDR1 and CDR2: SGHRS, YFSETQ. This CDR3 has 16 amino acids. CDR3 loop: CASSLPQTGGSGELFF. CDR3 coding DNA: TGCGCCAGCAGCTTGCCTCAGACAGGAGGGTCCGGGGAGCTGTTTTTT.

The genes are TRBV7-8 and TRBJ2-1; TRBD2 matches 8 bases. CDR3 length: 15 amino acids. The ends lost 5 bases at V and 3 bases at J; junction bases unmatched: 6. Germline CDR1 is SGHVS and CDR2 is FQNEAQ. CDR3 residues: CASSLPGGVYNEQFF. In DNA form, the CDR3 reads TGTGCCAGCAGCCTCCCGGGGGGGGTCTACAATGAGCAGTTCTTC.

The chain joins TRBV19 to TRBJ1-2, with a weak D call TRBD1 (5 bases). Between the trimmed V and J ends, which lost 7 bases and 1 base, there was a span of 13 bases. Germline V gene sequence: CDR1 LNHDA, CDR2 SQIVND (reference sequence). The CDR3 consists of 14 residues. For the CDR3, the DNA is TGTGCCAGTACCACCTCCGGGGGTAACTATGGCTACACCTTC. This codes for CASTTSGGNYGYTF.

About this clone: Other nucleotide sequences in the sample specify the same CDR3. V usage is TRBV5-8 and J usage is TRBJ1-3; D gene ambiguous. Germline V CDR1 and CDR2: SGHTS, YDEGEE. The length of the CDR3 is 13 residues. V was shortened by 2 bases and J by 4 bases, with 7 bases between the two germline ends. The CDR3 DNA reads as TGTGCCAGCAGCTTTCGACCGGGAAACACCATATATTTT. Amino acid sequence: CASSFRPGNTIYF.

This chain connects TRBV5-1 to TRBJ2-1; D is unclear. The V gene's germline CDR1 is SGHRS and CDR2 YFSETQ. The CDR3 contains 15 residues. Trimming shortened V by 1 base and J by 0 bases, and 8 bases separated the two germline ends. CDR3 sequence reads: CASSLIQLSYNEQFF. DNA for the CDR3: TGCGCCAGCAGCTTGATACAGCTCTCCTACAATGAGCAGTTCTTC.

The V call is TRBV2, the J call TRBJ1-5; D possibly corresponds to TRBD1 (5 bases). The CDR3 length is 14 residues. Between the trimmed V and J ends, which lost 2 bases and 7 bases, there was a span of 12 bases. CDR1 and CDR2 (germline): SNHLY, FYNNEI. CDR3: CASSEWGTEQPQHF. As DNA, the CDR3 is TGTGCCAGCAGTGAATGGGGGACGGAGCAGCCCCAGCATTTT.

The chain employs TRBV5-1 and TRBJ1-2, with D hard to call. V was pared by 0 bases and J by 8 bases, with 11 bases between. The CDR3 runs 13 residues. Per the germline V gene, CDR1 is SGHRS and CDR2 is YFSETQ. The CDR3 region is CASSLEAGQGYTF. The CDR3 bases are TGCGCCAGCAGCTTGGAGGCAGGCCAAGGCTACACCTTC.

CDR3 nucleotides: TGTGCCAGCAGTGATAGGCCTAGCGGGAGGTACGAGCAGTACTTC. This gives the protein CASSDRPSGRYEQYF. The chain couples TRBV2 to TRBJ2-5, with 11 bases aligning to TRBD2. TRBJ2-7 matches the DNA end more closely, so the J call is doubtful. The CDR3 extends over 15 amino acids. CDR1 is SNHLY, CDR2 FYNNEI, per germline.

The V and J genes are TRBV18 and TRBJ2-3, with 9 bases identical to TRBD2. The CDR3 is made up of 16 amino acids. With V trimmed by 1 base and J by 1 base, 3 bases remained unmatched. Germline CDR1 is KGHSH and CDR2 is LQKENI. CDR3 bases: TGTGCCAGCTCACCACAGACTAGCGGACGCACAGATACGCAGTATTTT. Translation: CASSPQTSGRTDTQYF.